This TCR beta chain originates from a study of T cell changes during pregnancy in multiple sclerosis. Produced via immunoSEQ multiplex PCR; TCRdb's table is partial and in-frame only. The repertoire holds 30,000 to 45,000 clones, with about 92% as singletons. The CDR3 covers 14 residues. Trimming left V 4 bases short and J 0 bases short, with 11 bases between. Per the germline V gene, CDR1 is SGHRS and CDR2 is YFSETQ. This clone was observed once. The sample here was CD4+ T cells from peripheral blood mononuclear cells, taken after pregnancy. This chain connects TRBV5-1 to TRBJ2-7, with TRBD1 as a possible D gene (6 bases). The sequence derives from a female donor with multiple sclerosis, enrolled in a pregnancy study. The CDR3 sequence: CASSHETGSYEQYF. The CDR3 nucleotides read TGCGCCAGCAGCCATGAGACAGGCTCCTACGAGCAGTACTTC.